This T cell receptor (beta chain) was documented in a study of blood T cell repertoires in COVID-19. Study overall: Whether acute or convalescent, the COVID-19 samples came from the United States, Italy and Spain. T cells, B-cell-depleted T cells, or PBMCs provided the cDNA or gDNA that served as material.

Per the original data handling: Quantification of nucleated cells was approximated via reference gene primer amplification. The assay was immunoSEQ multiplex PCR, and TCRdb's table has in-frame clones only and misses some. Clone size and the V and J calls come from that table; the DNA yielded D and trimming. The sample has roughly 200,000 clones; 81% are singletons. Seattle patients were enrolled while actively infected and followed longitudinally. The CDR3 runs 13 residues. The germline V gene encodes CDR1 KGHSH and CDR2 LQKENI. V dropped 3 bases and J dropped 5; count of bases not matched to a gene: 2.

The TCR comes from a middle-aged woman with COVID-19, enrolled during active disease. Sample: peripheral blood. The chain links TRBV18 to TRBJ2-5; TRBD2 agrees at 8 bases. Here the CDR3 reads CASSPTSEETQYF. The CDR3 DNA is TGTGCCAGCTCACCGACTAGCGAGGAGACCCAGTACTTC. Variable domain in full (rest from reference TRBV18 and TRBJ2-5): NAGVMQNPRHLVRRRGQEARLRCSPMKGHSHVYWYRQLPEEGLKFMVYLQKENIIDESGMPKERFSAEFPKEGPSILRIQQVVRGDSAAYFCASSPTSEETQYFGPGTRLLVL.